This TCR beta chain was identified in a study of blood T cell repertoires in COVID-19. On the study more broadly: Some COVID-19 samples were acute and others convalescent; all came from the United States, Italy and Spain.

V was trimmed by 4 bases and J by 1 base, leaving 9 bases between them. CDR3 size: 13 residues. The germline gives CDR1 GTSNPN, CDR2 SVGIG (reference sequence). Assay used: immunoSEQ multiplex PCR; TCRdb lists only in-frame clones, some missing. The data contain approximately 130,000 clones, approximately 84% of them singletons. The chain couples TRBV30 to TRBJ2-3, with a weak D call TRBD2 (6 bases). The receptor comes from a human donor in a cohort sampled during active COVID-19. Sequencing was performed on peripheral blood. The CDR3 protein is CAWNGGGTDTQYF. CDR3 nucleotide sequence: TGTGCCTGGAATGGCGGGGGCACAGATACGCAGTATTTT.